The clone carrying this T cell receptor (beta chain) was counted at least ten times. Antigen: not known. The sample comes from a study of CD8 T cells in ankylosing spondylitis. Generation of TCR beta libraries employed quantitative 5'-RACE incorporating molecular barcodes. A single record per CDR3 protein comes from TCRdb applying MiXCR to the 5' RACE reads. The data hold 200,000 to 250,000 distinct CDR3 sequences, with roughly a tenth observed a single time. Study observations and caveats: Disease-linked clones bore a CD8+ phenotype and were relatively rare in peripheral blood.

V lost 4 bases and J lost 3, with 14 bases in between. Germline loops: CDR1 SGDLS, CDR2 YYNGEE. The CDR3 contains 15 residues. Input material: blood, either unsorted or a sorted T cell fraction (not recorded which). V is TRBV9 and J is TRBJ1-3, with D possibly being TRBD1 (6 bases). This receptor was obtained from a male donor with ankylosing spondylitis or in good health (not recorded which). DNA of the CDR3: TGTGCCAGCAGCCCTGGCAGGGGAGGTGGAAACACCATATATTTT. Amino acids: CASSPGRGGGNTIYF.